This T cell receptor beta chain stems from a study of metastatic and nonmetastatic thyroid tumors. Prior to thyroid surgery, none of the patients had received any treatment. TCRdb re-called the PCR reads through MiXCR. In the table there are about 17,000 clones, about 20% of which are singletons. This clone showed up just a few times. At one of its ends the junction is not consistent with the germline gene, which may arise from a read error. CDR1 MNHEY and CDR2 SMNVEV come from the germline V gene (reference sequence). This CDR3 is 13 amino acids long. The sample taken for sequencing was adjacent normal tissue. This TCR was recovered from a female donor with papillary thyroid cancer or a benign thyroid nodule (not recorded which). Some clones in this sample may be carry-over from other donors' samples. The chain links TRBV27 to TRBJ1-1; D perhaps matches TRBD1 (6 bases). Here the CDR3 DNA reads TGTGCCAGCAGTTACAGGGAGAACAATGAAGCTTTCTTT. Protein sequence: CASSYRENNEAFF.